These T cell receptor beta chains were read from a single sample in a study of T cell changes during pregnancy in multiple sclerosis. The protocol was immunoSEQ multiplex PCR, while the TCRdb copy is restricted to in-frame clones and leaves out a portion. The sample lists approximately 44,000 clones, around 89% occurring once. Source: CD4+ T cells from peripheral blood mononuclear cells, taken in the first trimester of pregnancy. These receptor sequences come from a female donor with multiple sclerosis, enrolled in a pregnancy study. CDR3s include the opening cysteine and the closing phenylalanine or tryptophan. D genes are given only for firm matches. Not every row has a clone size; where given, it reads once, few, many or a size class.

V: TRBV6-5; D: -; size: -; J: TRBJ2-6; CDR3: CASSYSSAGANVLTF; DNA: TGTGCCAGCAGTTACTCGAGCGCTGGGGCCAACGTCCTGACTTTC
V: TRBV29-1; D: TRBD1; size: -; J: TRBJ2-1; CDR3: CSVLPGQGYNEQFF; DNA: TGCAGCGTCCTGCCGGGACAGGGTTACAATGAGCAGTTCTTC
V: TRBV9; D: -; size: -; J: TRBJ2-2; CDR3: CASSVGHSNTGELFF; DNA: TGTGCCAGCAGCGTAGGTCACTCTAACACCGGGGAGCTGTTTTTT
V: TRBV19; D: TRBD1; size: -; J: TRBJ2-2; CDR3: CASTQGAYNAELFF; DNA: TGTGCCAGTACACAGGGGGCCTATAATGCGGAGCTGTTTTTT
V: TRBV20-1; D: -; size: -; J: TRBJ2-5; CDR3: CSAKLQETQYF; DNA: TGCAGTGCTAAACTTCAAGAGACCCAGTACTTC
V: TRBV30; D: TRBD2; size: -; J: TRBJ2-1; CDR3: CAWSPLLAGRTSYNEQFF; DNA: TGTGCCTGGAGTCCACTTTTAGCGGGACGAACCTCCTACAATGAGCAGTTCTTC
V: TRBV5-1; D: TRBD2; size: -; J: TRBJ2-2; CDR3: CASSLTIGGTSFVGELFF; DNA: TGCGCCAGCAGCCTGACCATCGGGGGGACTAGTTTTGTCGGGGAGCTGTTTTTT
V: TRBV28; D: -; size: -; J: TRBJ2-1; CDR3: CASSYPMGLATRDNEQFF; DNA: TGTGCCAGCAGTTATCCTATGGGCCTAGCGACCCGGGACAATGAGCAGTTCTTC
V: TRBV7-8; D: TRBD1; size: -; J: TRBJ2-7; CDR3: CASSYGFPGQTYEQYF; DNA: TGTGCCAGCAGCTACGGTTTTCCGGGACAGACCTACGAGCAGTACTTC
V: TRBV7-9; D: -; size: -; J: TRBJ2-7; CDR3: CASSPSYEQYF; DNA: TGTGCCAGCAGCCCTTCCTACGAGCAGTACTTC
V: TRBV29-1; D: TRBD1; size: -; J: TRBJ1-5; CDR3: CSAGQNSNQPQHF; DNA: TGCAGCGCGGGACAGAATAGCAATCAGCCCCAGCATTTT
V: TRBV25-1; D: -; size: once; J: TRBJ2-7; CDR3: CASSTDNPGNPYEQYF; DNA: TGTGCCAGCAGCACGGACAACCCAGGGAACCCCTACGAGCAGTACTTC
V: TRBV11-3; D: TRBD1; size: -; J: TRBJ2-7; CDR3: CASSPQGSGEQYF; DNA: TGTGCCAGCAGCCCACAGGGGTCGGGCGAGCAGTACTTC
V: TRBV18; D: -; size: -; J: TRBJ1-3; CDR3: CASSPWTSPTGNTIYF; DNA: TGTGCCAGCTCACCCTGGACAAGTCCTACTGGAAACACCATATATTTT
V: TRBV7-9; D: TRBD2; size: -; J: TRBJ2-1; CDR3: CASRGSSGSYNEQFF; DNA: TGTGCCAGCAGGGGGTCTAGCGGGAGTTACAATGAGCAGTTCTTC
V: TRBV5-8; D: TRBD2; size: -; J: TRBJ2-1; CDR3: CASSPPTRGRAYEQFF; DNA: TGTGCCAGCAGCCCCCCAACCCGCGGGAGGGCCTATGAGCAGTTCTTC
V: TRBV4-1; D: TRBD1; size: -; J: TRBJ2-1; CDR3: CASSQVDRERDEQFF; DNA: TGCGCCAGCAGCCAAGTGGACAGGGAGAGAGATGAGCAGTTCTTC
V: TRBV11-2; D: TRBD2; size: -; J: TRBJ2-1; CDR3: CASSLDRPGLAGVYEQFF; DNA: TGTGCCAGCAGCTTAGATCGCCCGGGACTAGCGGGAGTTTATGAGCAGTTCTTC
V: TRBV7-9; D: -; size: -; J: TRBJ2-3; CDR3: CASTLTGVTDTQYF; DNA: TGTGCCAGCACCCTAACGGGGGTCACAGATACGCAGTATTTT
V: TRBV6-1; D: -; size: -; J: TRBJ2-2; CDR3: CASSAASRTGELFF; DNA: TGTGCCAGCAGTGCGGCTAGCCGGACCGGGGAGCTGTTTTTT
V: TRBV6-6; D: TRBD2; size: -; J: TRBJ2-7; CDR3: CASSYGIAGGRYEQYF; DNA: TGTGCCAGCAGTTACGGAATAGCGGGAGGACGCTACGAGCAGTACTTC
V: TRBV6-1; D: TRBD1; size: -; J: TRBJ2-1; CDR3: CASSVQGDPYNEQFF; DNA: TGTGCCAGCAGTGTGCAGGGGGACCCATACAATGAGCAGTTCTTC
V: TRBV28; D: -; size: -; J: TRBJ1-4; CDR3: CASSRGGLAPNEKLFF; DNA: TGTGCCAGCAGTCGCGGGGGGCTGGCCCCTAATGAAAAACTGTTTTTT
V: TRBV7-9; D: -; size: -; J: TRBJ2-3; CDR3: CASSPKARLTDTQYF; DNA: TGTGCCAGCAGTCCTAAAGCGCGGCTCACAGATACGCAGTATTTT
V: TRBV5-4; D: TRBD2; size: -; J: TRBJ2-3; CDR3: CASQPGSGRSSTDTQYF; DNA: TGTGCCAGCCAACCCGGAAGCGGGAGGAGTAGCACAGATACGCAGTATTTT
V: TRBV11-1; D: TRBD2; size: -; J: TRBJ2-2; CDR3: CASRTSAGELFF; DNA: TGTGCCAGCAGAACTAGCGCCGGGGAGCTGTTTTTT
V: TRBV6-5; D: -; size: -; J: TRBJ1-5; CDR3: CASSYSAGGNQPQHF; DNA: TGTGCCAGCAGTTACTCAGCAGGGGGCAATCAGCCCCAGCATTTT
V: TRBV27; D: TRBD1; size: -; J: TRBJ2-5; CDR3: CASSRDRVRAETQYF; DNA: TGTGCCAGTTCTAGGGACAGGGTTCGTGCGGAGACCCAGTACTTC
V: TRBV11-2; D: TRBD1; size: few; J: TRBJ2-6; CDR3: CASSWGQGASGANVLTF; DNA: TGTGCCAGCAGCTGGGGACAGGGGGCCTCTGGGGCCAACGTCCTGACTTTC
V: TRBV18; D: -; size: -; J: TRBJ2-2; CDR3: CASSPLARESGELFF; DNA: TGTGCCAGCTCACCACTAGCGCGAGAGTCCGGGGAGCTGTTTTTT
V: TRBV6-6; D: -; size: -; J: TRBJ2-3; CDR3: CASSYSKRDFDTQYF; DNA: TGTGCCAGCAGTTACTCGAAACGGGATTTCGATACGCAGTATTTT
V: TRBV29-1; D: TRBD2; size: -; J: TRBJ2-1; CDR3: CSVDGTSGTYNEQFF; DNA: TGCAGCGTGGACGGGACTAGCGGAACCTACAATGAGCAGTTCTTC
V: TRBV27; D: -; size: -; J: TRBJ1-5; CDR3: CASRSRGGDQPQHF; DNA: TGTGCCAGCCGGTCGCGAGGGGGAGATCAGCCCCAGCATTTT
V: TRBV6-6; D: -; size: -; J: TRBJ2-3; CDR3: CASSYSSSRGTDTQYF; DNA: TGTGCCAGCAGTTACTCGTCATCCCGGGGCACAGATACGCAGTATTTT
V: TRBV7-2; D: -; size: -; J: TRBJ2-5; CDR3: CASSSRPIQGETQYF; DNA: TGTGCCAGCAGCTCTAGGCCCATCCAGGGGGAGACCCAGTACTTC
V: TRBV4-3; D: TRBD2; size: few; J: TRBJ2-3; CDR3: CASSQDRSLAGSTDTQYF; DNA: TGCGCCAGCAGCCAAGATCGCAGCCTAGCGGGGAGCACAGATACGCAGTATTTT
V: TRBV9; D: TRBD2; size: -; J: TRBJ2-1; CDR3: CASSPRAGVVYNEQFF; DNA: TGTGCCAGCAGCCCCCGGGCGGGAGTAGTCTACAATGAGCAGTTCTTC
V: TRBV4-3; D: TRBD1; size: -; J: TRBJ2-1; CDR3: CASSLNRGHYEQFF; DNA: TGCGCCAGCAGCCTAAACAGGGGGCATTATGAGCAGTTCTTC
V: TRBV6-1; D: TRBD1; size: once; J: TRBJ2-5; CDR3: CATRMGQGGETQYF; DNA: TGTGCCACCAGGATGGGACAGGGCGGGGAGACCCAGTACTTC
V: TRBV19; D: TRBD1; size: -; J: TRBJ1-1; CDR3: CASSSHRGANTEAFF; DNA: TGTGCCAGTAGTTCTCACAGGGGGGCGAACACTGAAGCTTTCTTT
V: TRBV6-5; D: TRBD1; size: -; J: TRBJ1-2; CDR3: CASSYSRTGGGYGYTF; DNA: TGTGCCAGCAGTTACTCACGGACAGGGGGAGGCTATGGCTACACCTTC
V: TRBV10-3; D: -; size: -; J: TRBJ1-1; CDR3: CAATGSMLRNTEAFF; DNA: TGTGCCGCCACAGGGTCTATGCTTAGGAACACTGAAGCTTTCTTT
V: TRBV6-4; D: -; size: many; J: TRBJ2-2; CDR3: CASSDRGREAGELFF; DNA: TGTGCCAGCAGTGATCGGGGAAGGGAAGCCGGGGAGCTGTTTTTT
V: TRBV4-3; D: TRBD1; size: -; J: TRBJ1-3; CDR3: CASSQERAGGPISGNTIYF; DNA: TGCGCCAGCAGCCAAGAAAGGGCAGGGGGCCCTATCTCTGGAAACACCATATATTTT
V: TRBV11-2; D: -; size: medium-sized; J: TRBJ2-1; CDR3: CASSLYPSEQFF; DNA: TGTGCCAGCAGCTTATATCCTTCTGAGCAGTTCTTC